This entry lists 5 T cell receptor beta chains sequenced from one sample in a study of blood T cell repertoires in COVID-19. Generated by immunoSEQ multiplex PCR, the TCRdb table keeps only in-frame clones and is missing some. The table shows over 200,000 clones, with roughly nine tenths occurring only once. The sample was peripheral blood. The receptor source for this set is a man aged 40-55 years who had recovered from COVID-19.

The table lists this clone with a few counts. The chain combines TRBV5-1 with TRBJ2-2, with 13 bases matching TRBD2. The CDR3 loop spans 16 amino acids. The trim removed 5 bases at V and 5 bases at J, leaving 6 bases unmatched. Germline V gene sequence: CDR1 SGHRS, CDR2 YFSETQ. The CDR3 region has the DNA TGCGCCAGCAGTTCCAGGACTAGCGGGGGTACCGGGGAGCTGTTTTTT. It codes for CASSSRTSGGTGELFF.

V usage is TRBV6-5 and J usage is TRBJ2-1, with D perhaps matching TRBD2 (5 bases). This CDR3 comprises 14 residues. Germline CDR1 is MNHEY and CDR2 is SVGAGI. Trimming took 0 bases from V and 10 from J, leaving 13 bases between them. The CDR3 coding sequence is TGTGCCAGCAGTTACTCGTCGGAGGCCGGCGAGCAGTTCTTC. Translating it yields CASSYSSEAGEQFF.

This clone has a single count. CDR3 amino acids: CASHSFALYGYTF. CDR3 sequence (DNA): TGTGCCAGCCATTCGTTCGCACTTTATGGCTACACCTTC. The chain uses TRBV2 and TRBJ1-2; no reliable D call. The germline V gene encodes CDR1 SNHLY and CDR2 FYNNEI. This CDR3 contains 13 residues. The ends were cut back, 8 bases at V and 5 bases at J, with 15 bases in the middle.

The chain recombines TRBV9 with TRBJ2-6, with D unclear. V lost 1 base and J lost 2, with 4 bases in between. CDR1 and CDR2 from the germline V gene are SGDLS and YYNGEE. This CDR3 is built from 14 residues. The chain's CDR3 is CASSVLAGANVLTF. CDR3 coding DNA: TGTGCCAGCAGCGTATTAGCTGGGGCCAACGTCCTGACTTTC.

J is TRBJ1-3 and V is TRBV5-4, with unresolved D. With 2 bases removed from V and 2 bases from J, the gap between germline ends came to 11 bases. This CDR3 is 15 amino acids long. From germline, CDR1 is SGHNT and CDR2 YYREEE (reference sequence). CDR3 in amino acids: CASSFSGGTGNTIYF. CDR3 in DNA: TGTGCCAGCAGCTTCAGTGGAGGGACTGGAAACACCATATATTTT.